This TCR beta chain was documented in a study of a mutant IDH1 vaccine in newly diagnosed glioma. Study information: All eight of the vaccinations patients received fell in weeks 1, 3, 5, 7, 11, 15, 19 and 23. Vaccine dosing followed radiotherapy by 4-6 weeks, or accompanied temozolomide cycles. Treated patients had a mean age of 40.4 years and a roughly 62% male, 37.5% female split. Previous care, which was radiotherapy, temozolomide, or both, most often involved both.

In germline, CDR1 is MDHEN, CDR2 SYDVKM. The CDR3 extends over 14 amino acids. The trim removed 4 bases at V and 7 bases at J, leaving 8 bases unmatched. Time point described: week 11, during vaccination. What each vaccine dose contained was 300 ug of mutant IDH1 20-mer peptide, accompanied by topical imiquimod. TCRdb's table, derived via immunoSEQ multiplex PCR, lists solely in-frame clones and lacks some. This table holds tens of thousands of clones, roughly 80% found once. With respect to this clone: What it binds is not known.

The starting material was PBMCs, obtained from a glioma patient whose treatment included an IDH1 peptide vaccine. The clonotype comes from a man aged 30 to 39 with glioma. V gene TRBV28 combines with J gene TRBJ1-1; 8 positions agree with TRBD1. As DNA, the CDR3 is TGTGCCAGCAGTTGGACAGGGCTACAAAGTGAAGCTTTCTTT. This codes for CASSWTGLQSEAFF.